The present entry profiles one T cell receptor (beta chain) with its context. This record belongs to a study of blood T cell repertoires in COVID-19. The protocol was immunoSEQ multiplex PCR, while the TCRdb copy is restricted to in-frame clones and leaves out a portion. This sample has under 45,000 clones; about 80% occur once, and the top ten carry under 30%. Germline assignment: CDR1 MNHEY and CDR2 SMNVEV (reference sequence). Trimming took off 4 bases at V and 4 bases at J, with 13 bases between the two ends. This CDR3 region has 14 residues. This receptor was taken from a human donor with acute or convalescent COVID-19. The donor label of this sample is uncertain. The genes are TRBV27 and TRBJ2-5; D might be TRBD1 (7 bases). Sequences were obtained from peripheral blood. The CDR3 sequence: CASSSRQGGETQYF. The CDR3 DNA reads TGTGCCAGCAGTTCACGACAGGGAGGAGAGACCCAGTACTTC.